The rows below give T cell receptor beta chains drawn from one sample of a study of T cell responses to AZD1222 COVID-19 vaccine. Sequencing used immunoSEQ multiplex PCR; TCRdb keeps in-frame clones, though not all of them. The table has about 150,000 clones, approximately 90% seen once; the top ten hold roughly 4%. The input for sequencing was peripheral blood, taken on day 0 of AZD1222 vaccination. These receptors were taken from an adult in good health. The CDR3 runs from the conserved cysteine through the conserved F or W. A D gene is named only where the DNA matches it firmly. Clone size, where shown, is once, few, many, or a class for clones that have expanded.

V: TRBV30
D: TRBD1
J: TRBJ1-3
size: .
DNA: TGTGCCTGGAGTGTACGGGACAGGGGAACTGGAAACACCATATATTTT
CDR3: CAWSVRDRGTGNTIYF

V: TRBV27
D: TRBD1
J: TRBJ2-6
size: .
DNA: TGTGCCAGCAGTTCGACAGGGCGCTCTGGGGCCAACGTCCTGACTTTC
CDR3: CASSSTGRSGANVLTF

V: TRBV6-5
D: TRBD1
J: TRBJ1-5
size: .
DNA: TGTGCCAGCAGCGCGACAGGGACCCATCAGCCCCAGCATTTT
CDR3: CASSATGTHQPQHF

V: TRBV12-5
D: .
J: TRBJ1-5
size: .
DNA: TGTGCTAGTGGTTTCGCCCCCCTGACAGTAAGCAATCAGCCCCAGCATTTT
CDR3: CASGFAPLTVSNQPQHF

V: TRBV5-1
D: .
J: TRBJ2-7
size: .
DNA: TGCGCCAGCAGCCCGCAGCCCACTTCCTACGAGCAGTACTTC
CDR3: CASSPQPTSYEQYF

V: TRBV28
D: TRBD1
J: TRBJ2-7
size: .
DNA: TGTGCCAGCTGGGACAGTTACTACGAGCAGTACTTC
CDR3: CASWDSYYEQYF

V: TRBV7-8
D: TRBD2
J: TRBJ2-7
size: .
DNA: TGTGCCAGCAGCACAGGGACTAGCGGCCGCTCCTACGAGCAGTACTTC
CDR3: CASSTGTSGRSYEQYF

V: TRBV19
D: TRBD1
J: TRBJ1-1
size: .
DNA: TGTGCCAGTTCCCTCCGCCGAAACAGGGGGCTTATGGTCCTGAACACTGAAGCTTTCTTT
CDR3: CASSLRRNRGLMVLNTEAFF

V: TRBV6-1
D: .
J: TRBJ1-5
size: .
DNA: TGTGCCAGCAGTGAAGCCGGGGGCCAGCCCCAGCATTTT
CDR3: CASSEAGGQPQHF

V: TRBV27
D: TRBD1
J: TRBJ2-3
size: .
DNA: TGTGCCAGCAGTTTATACCCACAGGGGGCCTCCACAGATACGCAGTATTTT
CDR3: CASSLYPQGASTDTQYF

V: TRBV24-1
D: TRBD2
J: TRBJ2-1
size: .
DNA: TGTGCCACCAGTGATCGACTAGCGGGAAAACCCTACAATGAGCAGTTCTTC
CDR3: CATSDRLAGKPYNEQFF

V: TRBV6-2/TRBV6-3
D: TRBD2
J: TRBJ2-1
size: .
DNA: TGTGCCAGCAGCCTCCGACTAGCGGGAGTCGTTATGTACAATGAGCAGTTCTTC
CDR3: CASSLRLAGVVMYNEQFF

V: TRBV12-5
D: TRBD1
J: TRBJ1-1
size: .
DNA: TGTGCTAGTGGGCAACAGGGGGCGAAGAGCACTGAAGCTTTCTTT
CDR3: CASGQQGAKSTEAFF

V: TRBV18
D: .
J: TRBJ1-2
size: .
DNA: TGTGCCAGCTCACCAAGAAGGGACCCCGGCGATGGCTACACCTTC
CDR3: CASSPRRDPGDGYTF

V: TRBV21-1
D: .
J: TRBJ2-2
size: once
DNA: TGTGCCAGCAGGACGACAGGGAACACCGGGGAGCTGTTTTTT
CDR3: CASRTTGNTGELFF

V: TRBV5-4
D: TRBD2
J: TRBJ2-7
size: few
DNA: TGTGCCAGCAGCGGATCCGGGACTAGCGGGACGTTTGGCCCATACGAGCAGTACTTC
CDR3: CASSGSGTSGTFGPYEQYF

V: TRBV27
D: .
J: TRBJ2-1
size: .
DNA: TGTGCCAGCAGCATTAGCTCGAGCTCCTACAATGAGCAGTTCTTC
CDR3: CASSISSSSYNEQFF

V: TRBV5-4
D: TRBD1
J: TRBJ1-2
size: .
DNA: TGTGCCAGCAGCTTGGCCGGGAGGGGGCAAGGCTACACCTTC
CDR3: CASSLAGRGQGYTF

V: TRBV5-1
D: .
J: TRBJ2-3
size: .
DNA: TGCGCCAGCAACTTGGCTCAGGCAGATACGCAGTATTTT
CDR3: CASNLAQADTQYF

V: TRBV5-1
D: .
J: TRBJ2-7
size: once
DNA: TGCGCCAGCAGCTACGAAGGGCCTACCGAGCAGTACTTC
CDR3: CASSYEGPTEQYF